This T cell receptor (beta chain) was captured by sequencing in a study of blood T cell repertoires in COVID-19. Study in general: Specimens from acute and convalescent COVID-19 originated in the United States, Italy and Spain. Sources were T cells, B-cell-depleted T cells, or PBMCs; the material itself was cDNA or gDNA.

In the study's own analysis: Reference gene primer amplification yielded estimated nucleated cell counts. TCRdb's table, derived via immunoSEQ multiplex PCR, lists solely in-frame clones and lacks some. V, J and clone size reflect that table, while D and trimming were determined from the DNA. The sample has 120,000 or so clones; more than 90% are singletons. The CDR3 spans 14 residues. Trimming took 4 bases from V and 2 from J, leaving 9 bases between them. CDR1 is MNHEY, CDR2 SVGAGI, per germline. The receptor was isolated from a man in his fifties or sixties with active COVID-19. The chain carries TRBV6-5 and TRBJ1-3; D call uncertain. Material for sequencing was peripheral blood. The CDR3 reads CASSFGHPGNTIYF. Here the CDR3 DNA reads TGTGCCAGCAGTTTTGGGCACCCTGGAAACACCATATATTTT.